The entry below gives a single T cell receptor (beta chain) sequence along with its context. Germline CDR1 and CDR2: SGHAT and FQNNGV. The CDR3 consists of 15 residues. Trimming took off 4 bases at V and 2 bases at J, with 14 bases between the two ends. Generated by immunoSEQ multiplex PCR, the TCRdb table keeps only in-frame clones and is missing some. Among under 200,000 clones listed, around three quarters were seen once. The data originate from a study of blood T cell repertoires in COVID-19. The rearrangement links TRBV11-2 to TRBJ1-2; D perhaps matches TRBD1 (5 bases). The sequence derives from a man between 65 and 85 years old with active or convalescent COVID-19. Sequencing was performed on peripheral blood. CDR3 loop: CASSSIRAPNYGYTF. The CDR3 DNA reads as TGTGCCAGCAGCTCAATCAGGGCGCCGAACTATGGCTACACCTTC.